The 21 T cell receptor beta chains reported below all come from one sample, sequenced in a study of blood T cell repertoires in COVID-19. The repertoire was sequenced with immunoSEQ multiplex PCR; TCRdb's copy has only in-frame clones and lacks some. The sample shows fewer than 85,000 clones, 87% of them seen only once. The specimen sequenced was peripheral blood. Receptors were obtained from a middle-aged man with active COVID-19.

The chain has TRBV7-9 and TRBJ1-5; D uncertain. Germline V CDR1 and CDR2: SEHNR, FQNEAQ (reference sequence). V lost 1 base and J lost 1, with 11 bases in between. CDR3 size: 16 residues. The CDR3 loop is CASSLDGDLSNQPQHF. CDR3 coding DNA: TGTGCCAGCAGCTTAGACGGGGATTTAAGCAATCAGCCCCAGCATTTT.

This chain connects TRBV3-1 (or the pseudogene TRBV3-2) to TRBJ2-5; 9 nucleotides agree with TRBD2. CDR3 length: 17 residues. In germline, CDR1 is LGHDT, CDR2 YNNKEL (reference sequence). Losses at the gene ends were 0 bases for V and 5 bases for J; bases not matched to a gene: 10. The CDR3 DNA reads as TGTGCCAGCAGCCAAGATCAGGGGACTAGCTCACCCGAGACCCAGTACTTC. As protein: CASSQDQGTSSPETQYF.

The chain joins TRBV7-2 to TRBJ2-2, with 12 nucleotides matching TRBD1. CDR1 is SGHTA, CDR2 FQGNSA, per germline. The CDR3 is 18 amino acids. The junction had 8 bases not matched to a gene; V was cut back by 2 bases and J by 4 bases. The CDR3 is CASSLTGTGGAVTGELFF. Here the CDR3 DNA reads TGTGCCAGCAGCTTAACCGGGACAGGGGGCGCAGTCACCGGGGAGCTGTTTTTT.

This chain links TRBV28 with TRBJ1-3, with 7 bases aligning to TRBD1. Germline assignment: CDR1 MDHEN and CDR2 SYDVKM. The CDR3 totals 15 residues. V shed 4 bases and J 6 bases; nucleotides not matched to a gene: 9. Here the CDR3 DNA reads TGTGCCAGCAGTTCCCAGGACAGGATGGAAAACACCATATATTTT. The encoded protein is CASSSQDRMENTIYF.

The chain's CDR3 is CASSRRDSSSYNEQFF. Here the CDR3 DNA reads TGTGCCAGCAGCAGACGGGACAGTAGCTCCTACAATGAGCAGTTCTTC. The J gene is TRBJ2-1, the V gene TRBV5-5; TRBD1 agrees at 7 bases. Germline CDR1 SGHKS, CDR2 YYEKEE (reference sequence). The CDR3 has 16 residues. V lost 4 bases and J lost 0; bases outside the gene matches: 7.

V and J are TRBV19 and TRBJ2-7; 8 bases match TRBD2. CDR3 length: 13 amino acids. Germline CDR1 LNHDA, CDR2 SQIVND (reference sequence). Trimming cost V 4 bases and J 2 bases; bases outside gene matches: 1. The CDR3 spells CASSNGRAYEQYF. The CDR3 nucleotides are TGTGCCAGTAGTAACGGGAGGGCCTACGAGCAGTACTTC.

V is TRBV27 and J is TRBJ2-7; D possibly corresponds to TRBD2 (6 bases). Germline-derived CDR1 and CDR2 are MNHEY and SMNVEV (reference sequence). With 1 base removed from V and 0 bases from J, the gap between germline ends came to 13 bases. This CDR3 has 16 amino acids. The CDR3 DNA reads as TGTGCCAGCAGTTTATTCCCCGGGACTGGCTCCTACGAGCAGTACTTC. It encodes CASSLFPGTGSYEQYF.

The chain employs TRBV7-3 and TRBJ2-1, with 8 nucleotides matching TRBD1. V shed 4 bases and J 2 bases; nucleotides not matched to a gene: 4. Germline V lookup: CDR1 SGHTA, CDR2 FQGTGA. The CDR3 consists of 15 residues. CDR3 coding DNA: TGTGCCAGCAGCTCGGACAGGGCCCCCTACAATGAGCAGTTCTTC. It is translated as CASSSDRAPYNEQFF.

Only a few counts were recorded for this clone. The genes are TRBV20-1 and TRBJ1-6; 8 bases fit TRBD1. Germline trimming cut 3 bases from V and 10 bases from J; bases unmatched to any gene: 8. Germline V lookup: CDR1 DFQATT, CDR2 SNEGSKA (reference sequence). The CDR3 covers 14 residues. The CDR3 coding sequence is TGCAGTGCTAGTAAGTCAGGGGGCAACTCACCCCTCCACTTT. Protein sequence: CSASKSGGNSPLHF.

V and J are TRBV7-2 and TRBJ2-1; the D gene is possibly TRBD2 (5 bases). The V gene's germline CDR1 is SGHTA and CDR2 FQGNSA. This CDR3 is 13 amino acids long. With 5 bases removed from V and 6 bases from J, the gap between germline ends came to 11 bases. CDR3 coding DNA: TGTGCCAGCAGCCCCTCAGCGGTCAATGAGCAGTTCTTC. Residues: CASSPSAVNEQFF.

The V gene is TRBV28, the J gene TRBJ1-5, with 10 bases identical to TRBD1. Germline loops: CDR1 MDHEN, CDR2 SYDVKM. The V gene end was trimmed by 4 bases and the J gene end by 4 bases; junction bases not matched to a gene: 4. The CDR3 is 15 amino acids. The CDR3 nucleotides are TGTGCCAGCAGTTCCGGACAGGGGGTGAATCAGCCCCAGCATTTT. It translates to CASSSGQGVNQPQHF.

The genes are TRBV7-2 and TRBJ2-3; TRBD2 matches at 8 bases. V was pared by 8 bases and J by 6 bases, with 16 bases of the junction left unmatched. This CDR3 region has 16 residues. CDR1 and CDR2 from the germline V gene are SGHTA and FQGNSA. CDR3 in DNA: TGTGCCAGCTTGGGCGGGAGGCCGCACCACGTGGATACGCAGTATTTT. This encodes CASLGGRPHHVDTQYF.

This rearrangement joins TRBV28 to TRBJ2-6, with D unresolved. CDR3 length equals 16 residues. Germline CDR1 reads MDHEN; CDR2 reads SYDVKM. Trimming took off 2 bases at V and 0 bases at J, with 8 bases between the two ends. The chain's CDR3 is CASSLEDSSGANVLTF. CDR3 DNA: TGTGCCAGCAGTTTAGAAGACTCCTCTGGGGCCAACGTCCTGACTTTC.

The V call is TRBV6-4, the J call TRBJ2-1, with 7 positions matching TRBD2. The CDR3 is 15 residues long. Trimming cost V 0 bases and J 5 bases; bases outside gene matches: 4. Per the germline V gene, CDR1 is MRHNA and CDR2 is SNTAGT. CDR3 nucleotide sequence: TGTGCCAGCAGTGACTCTCGAGCGGGGAACAATGAGCAGTTCTTC. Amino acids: CASSDSRAGNNEQFF.

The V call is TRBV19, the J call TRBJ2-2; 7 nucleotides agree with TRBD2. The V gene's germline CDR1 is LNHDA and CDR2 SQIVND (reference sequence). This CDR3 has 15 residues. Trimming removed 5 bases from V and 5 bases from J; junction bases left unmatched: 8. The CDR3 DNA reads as TGTGCCAGTAGTCCTCAGACCGGGGGGACCGGGGAGCTGTTTTTT. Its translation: CASSPQTGGTGELFF.

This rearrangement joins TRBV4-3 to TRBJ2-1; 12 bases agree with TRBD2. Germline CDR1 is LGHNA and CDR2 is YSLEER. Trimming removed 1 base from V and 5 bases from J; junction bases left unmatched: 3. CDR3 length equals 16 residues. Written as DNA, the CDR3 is TGCGCCAGCAGCCAAGTGACTAGCGGGGGAAACAATGAGCAGTTCTTC. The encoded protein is CASSQVTSGGNNEQFF.

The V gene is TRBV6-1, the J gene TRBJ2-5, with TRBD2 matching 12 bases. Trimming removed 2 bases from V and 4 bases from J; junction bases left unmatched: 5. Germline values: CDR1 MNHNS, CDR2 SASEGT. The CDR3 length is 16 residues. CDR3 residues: CASSERASGRGETQYF. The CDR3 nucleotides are TGTGCCAGCAGTGAAAGGGCTAGCGGGAGGGGAGAGACCCAGTACTTC.

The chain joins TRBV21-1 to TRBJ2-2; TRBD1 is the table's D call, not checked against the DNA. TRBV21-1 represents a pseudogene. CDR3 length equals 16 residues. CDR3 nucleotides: TGTGCCAGCAGCAAATATACAGGGGCGAGGACCGGGGAGCTGTTTTTT. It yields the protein CASSKYTGARTGELFF.

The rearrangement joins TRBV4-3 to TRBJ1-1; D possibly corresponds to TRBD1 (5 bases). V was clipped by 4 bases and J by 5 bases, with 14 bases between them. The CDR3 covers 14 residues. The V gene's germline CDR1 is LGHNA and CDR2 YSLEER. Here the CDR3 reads CASSPSLGETEAFF. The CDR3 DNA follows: TGCGCCAGCAGCCCTTCCCTAGGGGAAACTGAAGCTTTCTTT.

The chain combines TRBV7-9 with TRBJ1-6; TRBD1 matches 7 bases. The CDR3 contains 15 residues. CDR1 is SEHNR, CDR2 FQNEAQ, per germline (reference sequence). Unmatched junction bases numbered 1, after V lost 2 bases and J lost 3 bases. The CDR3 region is CASSLRDSYNSPLHF. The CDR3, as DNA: TGTGCCAGCAGCTTACGGGACAGCTATAATTCACCCCTCCACTTT.

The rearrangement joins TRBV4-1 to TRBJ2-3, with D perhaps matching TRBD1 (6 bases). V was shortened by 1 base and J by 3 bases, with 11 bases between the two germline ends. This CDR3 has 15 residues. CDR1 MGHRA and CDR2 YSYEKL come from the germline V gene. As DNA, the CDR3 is TGCGCCAGCAGCCAAGGAGGGGGAAGGACAGATACGCAGTATTTT. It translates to CASSQGGGRTDTQYF.